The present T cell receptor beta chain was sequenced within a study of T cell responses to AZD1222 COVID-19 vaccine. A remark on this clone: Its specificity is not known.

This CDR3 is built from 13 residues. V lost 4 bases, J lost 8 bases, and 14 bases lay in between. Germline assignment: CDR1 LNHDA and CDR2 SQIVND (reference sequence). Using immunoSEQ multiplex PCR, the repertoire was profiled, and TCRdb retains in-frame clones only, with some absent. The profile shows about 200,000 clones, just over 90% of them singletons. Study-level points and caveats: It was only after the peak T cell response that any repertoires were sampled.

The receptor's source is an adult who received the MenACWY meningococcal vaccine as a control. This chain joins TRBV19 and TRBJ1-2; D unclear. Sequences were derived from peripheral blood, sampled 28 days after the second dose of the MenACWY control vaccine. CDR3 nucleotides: TGTGCCAGTAGTACTTCACTCCCCCTGGGCTACACCTTC. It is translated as CASSTSLPLGYTF.